These T cell receptor beta chains were read from a single sample in a study of Ad26.COV2.S vaccination and SARS-CoV-2 variants. The method was immunoSEQ multiplex PCR; TCRdb's version includes in-frame clones alone and lacks a portion of them. The sample yields about 420,000 clones, around 89% seen once. The sample consisted of peripheral blood, taken in a trial of Ad26.COV2.S vaccine versus placebo. The receptor set was obtained from a person between 18 and 65 years old who received the Ad26.COV2.S COVID-19 vaccine or a placebo. Each CDR3 is given with its conserved first and last residue. The D gene is left open where the match is weak. Some rows mark clone size as missing; the rest say once, few, many or name a class of expanded clone.

j_call | d_call | clone_size | v_call | cdr3_aa | cdr3_nt
TRBJ2-7 | . | . | TRBV7-2 | CASSLTELYEQYF | TGTGCCAGCAGCTTGACAGAGCTCTACGAGCAGTACTTC
TRBJ2-7 | . | . | TRBV5-1 | CASSFLAGLAYEQYF | TGCGCCAGCAGCTTCCTGGCAGGTTTGGCGTACGAGCAGTACTTC
TRBJ1-1 | . | . | TRBV7-6 | CASSLGGLSVPNTEAFF | TGTGCCAGCAGCTTAGGGGGCCTATCCGTTCCCAACACTGAAGCTTTCTTT
TRBJ2-7 | . | . | TRBV19 | CASSIPGHSDGQYF | TGTGCCAGTAGTATACCTGGACACTCAGATGGGCAGTACTTC
TRBJ2-1 | TRBD1 | . | TRBV3-1/TRBV3-2 | CASSQTQGSYNEQFF | TGTGCCAGCAGCCAGACACAGGGGTCCTACAATGAGCAGTTCTTC
TRBJ2-1 | . | . | TRBV5-1 | CASSLDVGGPEQFF | TGCGCCAGCAGCTTGGATGTGGGGGGGCCTGAGCAGTTCTTC
TRBJ2-5 | . | once | TRBV4-3 | CASSQDSTEETQYF | TGCGCCAGCAGCCAAGATAGTACAGAAGAGACCCAGTACTTC
TRBJ2-7 | . | . | TRBV4-1 | CASSQMGNEQYF | TGCGCCAGCAGCCAGATGGGAAACGAGCAGTACTTC
TRBJ2-2 | . | . | TRBV3-1/TRBV3-2 | CASTAHGGKRWNTGELFF | TGTGCCAGCACCGCCCACGGAGGGAAACGGTGGAACACCGGGGAGCTGTTTTTT
TRBJ2-3 | . | . | TRBV19 | CASSIAGFGTDTQYF | TGTGCCAGTAGTATAGCGGGTTTTGGCACAGATACGCAGTATTTT
TRBJ2-5 | . | . | TRBV28 | CASSLLGQLKETQYF | TGTGCCAGCAGTTTATTGGGACAACTTAAAGAGACCCAGTACTTC
TRBJ1-2 | TRBD1 | once | TRBV6-6 | CASSDETGWGYTF | TGTGCCAGCAGTGACGAGACAGGGTGGGGCTACACCTTC
TRBJ2-2 | . | . | TRBV4-1 | CASSPQTGSTGELFF | TGCGCCAGCAGCCCACAGACAGGTTCCACCGGGGAGCTGTTTTTT
TRBJ2-2 | TRBD2 | . | TRBV2 | CASNPGLTGELFF | TGTGCCAGCAATCCGGGACTAACCGGGGAGCTGTTTTTT
TRBJ1-1 | . | . | TRBV6-5 | CASSIKYIDRTEAFF | TGTGCCAGCTCAATTAAATACATAGACAGAACTGAAGCTTTCTTT
TRBJ1-5 | TRBD1 | . | TRBV6-5 | CASSQDRLNQPQHF | TGTGCCAGCAGCCAGGACAGGCTGAATCAGCCCCAGCATTTT
TRBJ1-1 | . | . | TRBV5-4 | CASRLGTEVDEAFF | TGTGCCAGCAGACTAGGGACGGAGGTCGATGAAGCTTTCTTT
TRBJ1-5 | . | . | TRBV28 | CASSQEGGSGQPQHF | TGTGCCAGCAGTCAAGAGGGGGGCTCGGGTCAGCCCCAGCATTTT
TRBJ1-5 | TRBD1 | . | TRBV19 | CASSIDLGGSQPQHF | TGTGCCAGTAGTATAGATCTAGGGGGCAGTCAGCCCCAGCATTTT
TRBJ2-1 | . | . | TRBV7-2 | CASSLTAMSSYNEQFF | TGTGCCAGCAGCTTAACCGCTATGTCCTCCTACAATGAGCAGTTCTTC
TRBJ2-3 | . | once | TRBV12-5 | CASGPSEGTQYF | TGTGCTAGTGGTCCTTCGGAGGGTACGCAGTATTTT
TRBJ2-3 | TRBD2 | . | TRBV2 | CASSEGLAGGRIIDTQYF | TGTGCCAGCAGTGAAGGGCTAGCGGGGGGACGAATTATAGATACGCAGTATTTT
TRBJ1-6 | TRBD1 | . | TRBV4-1 | CASSQQGANSPLHF | TGCGCCAGCAGCCAACAGGGGGCGAATTCACCCCTCCACTTT
TRBJ1-6 | . | . | TRBV5-1 | CASSLTGHGDSPLHF | TGCGCCAGCAGCTTAACGGGACACGGAGATTCACCCCTCCACTTT
TRBJ2-7 | TRBD2 | . | TRBV4-3 | CASSQDTLGGISYEQYF | TGCGCCAGCAGCCAAGATACTCTCGGGGGGATCTCCTACGAGCAGTACTTC
TRBJ2-7 | TRBD1 | . | TRBV27 | CASSWTGSWNEQYF | TGTGCCAGCAGTTGGACAGGGTCGTGGAACGAGCAGTACTTC
TRBJ2-5 | . | . | TRBV19 | CASSPSGGTQYF | TGTGCCAGTAGCCCCTCCGGGGGGACCCAGTACTTC
TRBJ1-2 | TRBD1 | . | TRBV6-2/TRBV6-3 | CASSLTGTAFNYGYTF | TGTGCCAGCAGTTTAACCGGGACAGCGTTTAACTATGGCTACACCTTC
TRBJ2-2 | . | . | TRBV7-2 | CASSPRRGNTGELFF | TGTGCCAGCAGTCCTCGGAGAGGGAACACCGGGGAGCTGTTTTTT
TRBJ1-6 | . | . | TRBV11-2 | CASSLDGSLANSPLHF | TGCGCCAGCAGCTTAGATGGGAGTTTGGCTAATTCACCCCTCCACTTT
TRBJ2-3 | TRBD1 | . | TRBV29-1 | CSVRVDRGWTDTQYF | TGCAGCGTTAGGGTAGACAGGGGCTGGACAGATACGCAGTATTTT
TRBJ2-7 | TRBD1 | . | TRBV6-5 | CASSYLPGQGGEQYF | TGTGCCAGCAGTTACTTACCGGGACAGGGAGGCGAGCAGTACTTC
TRBJ2-7 | . | . | TRBV15 | CATSSLGETTYEQYF | TGTGCCACCAGCAGTCTGGGGGAGACTACCTACGAGCAGTACTTC
TRBJ2-7 | TRBD1 | . | TRBV11-2 | CASSLGRTGSYEQYF | TGTGCCAGCAGCTTAGGTCGGACAGGATCCTACGAGCAGTACTTC
TRBJ2-6 | . | . | TRBV18 | CASSLSLRSSGANVLTF | TGTGCCAGCTCACTGAGTCTACGTAGCTCTGGGGCCAACGTCCTGACTTTC
TRBJ2-2 | TRBD2 | . | TRBV6-5 | CASSYARGVAGELFF | TGTGCCAGCAGTTACGCCCGGGGGGTGGCCGGGGAGCTGTTTTTT
TRBJ2-3 | TRBD2 | . | TRBV7-2 | CASSIGAGGLLSAQYF | TGTGCCAGCAGCATCGGAGCGGGGGGCCTCCTCAGTGCGCAGTATTTT
TRBJ2-1 | . | . | TRBV9 | CASSGGFLGNEQFF | TGTGCCAGCAGCGGGGGGTTCCTGGGGAATGAGCAGTTCTTC
TRBJ2-1 | TRBD2 | . | TRBV12-5 | CASAESPGLAWNEQFF | TGTGCTAGTGCAGAAAGTCCGGGACTAGCGTGGAATGAGCAGTTCTTC
TRBJ1-2 | . | few | TRBV10-3 | CAISESKGGGYTF | TGTGCCATCAGTGAGTCGAAGGGAGGGGGCTACACCTTC
TRBJ2-3 | . | . | TRBV11-3 | CASSFHTDTQYF | TGTGCCAGCAGCTTTCACACAGATACGCAGTATTTT
TRBJ2-3 | TRBD2 | . | TRBV6-6 | CASSYHSGGSADTQYF | TGTGCCAGCAGTTACCATAGCGGGGGGTCTGCAGATACGCAGTATTTT
TRBJ2-2 | TRBD2 | . | TRBV19 | CASSIDQGREGSNTGELFF | TGTGCCAGTAGTATAGATCAGGGTAGGGAGGGCTCGAACACCGGGGAGCTGTTTTTT
TRBJ1-2 | TRBD1 | . | TRBV28 | CASSGTAYGYTF | TGTGCCAGCAGCGGGACAGCTTATGGCTACACCTTC
TRBJ2-3 | TRBD2 | . | TRBV27 | CASSRPSGGTLDTQYF | TGTGCCAGCAGTCGACCCAGCGGGGGGACCTTAGATACGCAGTATTTT
TRBJ2-2 | TRBD1 | . | TRBV10-3 | CAISGEQGWPGELFF | TGTGCCATCAGTGGGGAACAGGGGTGGCCCGGGGAGCTGTTTTTT
TRBJ1-5 | . | few | TRBV19 | CASSIGHNQPQHF | TGTGCCAGTAGTATTGGGCACAATCAGCCCCAGCATTTT
TRBJ1-1 | . | . | TRBV6-5 | CASSYNSNTEAFF | TGTGCCAGCAGTTACAATTCGAACACTGAAGCTTTCTTT
TRBJ2-7 | . | . | TRBV7-2 | CASSWGPPYEQYF | TGTGCCAGCAGCTGGGGACCCCCCTACGAGCAGTACTTC
TRBJ1-1 | . | few | TRBV2 | CASSRQTFTEAFF | TGTGCCAGCAGCCGACAGACATTCACTGAAGCTTTCTTT
TRBJ1-5 | TRBD1 | . | TRBV27 | CASKGQGAGNQPQHF | TGTGCCAGCAAGGGGCAGGGGGCTGGCAATCAGCCCCAGCATTTT
TRBJ2-1 | . | few | TRBV7-8 | CASSPARASYNEQFF | TGTGCCAGCAGCCCTGCGAGGGCCTCCTACAATGAGCAGTTCTTC
TRBJ1-1 | TRBD1 | . | TRBV30 | CAWSGGQGVGNTEAFF | TGTGCCTGGAGTGGGGGACAGGGGGTCGGGAACACTGAAGCTTTCTTT
TRBJ2-3 | . | . | TRBV5-4 | CASTPGRRTDTQYF | TGTGCCAGCACCCCGGGTCGGAGGACAGATACGCAGTATTTT
TRBJ2-3 | . | . | TRBV18 | CASSPGQADTDTQYF | TGTGCCAGCTCACCTGGGCAAGCCGACACAGATACGCAGTATTTT